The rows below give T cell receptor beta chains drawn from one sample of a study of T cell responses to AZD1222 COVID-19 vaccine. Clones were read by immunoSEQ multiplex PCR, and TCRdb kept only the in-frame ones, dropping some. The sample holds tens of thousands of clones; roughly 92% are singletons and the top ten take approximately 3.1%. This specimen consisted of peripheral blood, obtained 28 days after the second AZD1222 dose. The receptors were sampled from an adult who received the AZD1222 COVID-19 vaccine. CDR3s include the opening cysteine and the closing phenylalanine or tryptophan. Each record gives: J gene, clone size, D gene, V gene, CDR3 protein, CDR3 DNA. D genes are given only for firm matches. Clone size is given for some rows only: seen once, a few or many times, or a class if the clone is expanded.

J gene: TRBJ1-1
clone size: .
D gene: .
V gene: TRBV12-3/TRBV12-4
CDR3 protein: CASSYSRYVAFF
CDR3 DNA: TGTGCCAGCAGTTACAGCCGGTATGTAGCTTTCTTT

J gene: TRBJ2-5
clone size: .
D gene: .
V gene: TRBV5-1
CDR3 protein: CASSFSPGTQETQYF
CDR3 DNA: TGCGCCAGCAGCTTCAGTCCCGGGACCCAAGAGACCCAGTACTTC

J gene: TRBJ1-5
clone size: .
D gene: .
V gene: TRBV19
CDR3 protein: CASNNQGGGNQPQHF
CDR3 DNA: TGTGCCAGTAACAACCAGGGAGGAGGCAATCAGCCCCAGCATTTT

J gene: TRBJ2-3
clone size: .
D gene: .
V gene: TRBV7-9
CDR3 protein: CASSPQTSTDTQYF
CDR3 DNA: TGTGCCAGCAGCCCACAGACTAGCACAGATACGCAGTATTTT

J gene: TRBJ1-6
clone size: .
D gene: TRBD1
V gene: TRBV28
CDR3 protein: CASRSGQRTSPLHF
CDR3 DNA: TGTGCCAGCAGATCGGGACAGCGAACTTCACCCCTCCACTTT

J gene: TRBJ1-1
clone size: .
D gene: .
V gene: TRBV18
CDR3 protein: CASSPQRGWDTEAFF
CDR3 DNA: TGTGCCAGCTCACCACAGAGGGGGTGGGACACTGAAGCTTTCTTT

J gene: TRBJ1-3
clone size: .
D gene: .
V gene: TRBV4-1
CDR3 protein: CASSRGQSRTASGNTIYF
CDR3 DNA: TGCGCCAGCAGCCGAGGACAATCTCGAACCGCCTCTGGAAACACCATATATTTT

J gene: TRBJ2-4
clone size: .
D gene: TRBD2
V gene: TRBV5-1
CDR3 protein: CASSRLTSGPENIQYF
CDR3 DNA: TGCGCCAGCAGCAGACTGACTAGCGGACCTGAAAACATTCAGTACTTC

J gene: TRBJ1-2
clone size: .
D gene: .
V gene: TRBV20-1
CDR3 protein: CSARDRVGYTF
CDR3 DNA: TGCAGTGCTAGAGACAGGGTTGGCTACACCTTC

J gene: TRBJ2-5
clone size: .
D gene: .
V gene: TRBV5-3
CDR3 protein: CARSLGWGGQETQYF
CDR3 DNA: TGTGCCAGAAGCTTGGGATGGGGCGGGCAAGAGACCCAGTACTTC

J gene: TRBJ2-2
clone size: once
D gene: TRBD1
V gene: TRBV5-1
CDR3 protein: CASSWGTGYTGELFF
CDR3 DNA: TGCGCCAGCAGCTGGGGGACAGGGTACACCGGGGAGCTGTTTTTT

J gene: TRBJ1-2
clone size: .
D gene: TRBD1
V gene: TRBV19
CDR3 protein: CASNSGQGARGYTF
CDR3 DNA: TGTGCCAGTAACTCAGGACAGGGGGCGCGTGGCTACACCTTC

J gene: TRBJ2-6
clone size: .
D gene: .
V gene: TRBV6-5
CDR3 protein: CASSRPGANVLTF
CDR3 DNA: TGTGCCAGCAGTCGGCCTGGGGCCAACGTCCTGACTTTC